A single T cell receptor beta chain is shown here with its context. The CDR3 consists of 15 residues. Germline V gives CDR1 LNHNV, CDR2 YYDKDF (reference sequence). After removal of 0 bases from V and 12 bases from J, the junction contained 13 bases not matched to a gene. This sample is part of a study of T-cell reconstitution after alpha-beta-depleted transplantation in children. Preparation of the TCRbeta library involved a method that used unique molecular identifiers. TCRdb ran MiXCR on the PCR reads and lists one entry per CDR3 protein. The table records just over 950,000 distinct CDR3 sequences, roughly 29% of them present only once.

The sequencing used PBMCs, mostly from graft donor cells, collected 360 days after TCRalphabeta/CD19-depleted stem cell transplant. The chain employs TRBV15 and TRBJ1-1; 7 bases are shared with TRBD1. The source of this sequence is a boy in the first two years of life who had a stem cell transplant for SCID, so the T cells may come from the graft donor. DNA of the CDR3: TGTGCCACCAGCAGAGATACCAAGTGGGAGGGGGCGACTTTCTTT. It translates to CATSRDTKWEGATFF.